This T cell receptor beta chain was sequenced during a study of cytomegalovirus exposure and HLA in healthy donors. The study's findings and limits: The likely explanation for a cluster of highly shared sequence variants was sequencing artifact. A later analysis found most CMV-associated TCR beta chains apparently HLA-restricted. Most of the TCR beta V segments (in an earlier analysis) were productive either about 90% or about 30% of the time. As a later analysis showed, a missense DCLRE1C variant was linked to trimming of TCR beta V- and J-genes.

Amplification used 60 Vbeta primers and 13 Jbeta primers. TCRdb's copy holds only in-frame clones and misses some; the assay was immunoSEQ multiplex PCR. The sample carries 150,000 or so clones, about four fifths recorded once. On this clone itself: Its antigen remains unknown.

Germline loops: CDR1 MNHNS, CDR2 SASEGT. The CDR3 has 15 amino acids. The V end lost 6 bases, the J end lost 5 bases, and 19 bases lay between the germline ends. The sequence was collected from a young man in good health and CMV-seronegative. The sequencing sample was made of PBMCs. V usage is TRBV6-1 and J usage is TRBJ2-5; no firm D call. The CDR3 DNA is TGTGCCAGCAGCCCCCACGTTGCGGTGACGGAGACCCAGTACTTC. Translated: CASSPHVAVTETQYF.